Presented here are 19 T cell receptor beta chains from one specimen sequenced in a study of blood T cell repertoires in COVID-19. Some clones are missing from TCRdb's copy, which holds only in-frame ones; the method was immunoSEQ multiplex PCR. Among around 300,000 clones listed, around 90% were seen once. Specimen: peripheral blood. The receptor set was obtained from a man younger than 30 with active or convalescent COVID-19.

V usage is TRBV28 and J usage is TRBJ2-2, with D possibly TRBD1 on 5 matching bases. Deletions cut 6 bases from V and 5 bases from J, with 13 bases between. Per germline, CDR1 MDHEN and CDR2 SYDVKM. The CDR3 is 14 amino acids. The chain's CDR3 is CASRYRRWTGELFF. The CDR3 region has the DNA TGTGCCAGCAGGTACAGGCGATGGACCGGGGAGCTGTTTTTT.

The chain links TRBV6-1 to TRBJ2-3; 14 nucleotides align to TRBD2. V lost 3 bases and J lost 8; bases outside the gene matches: 7. This CDR3 has 16 amino acids. The germline gives CDR1 MNHNS, CDR2 SASEGT. The DNA of the CDR3 is TGTGCCAGCAGTGACGGGACTAGCGGGGGCCTGGGTACGCAGTATTTT. It yields the protein CASSDGTSGGLGTQYF.

J is TRBJ2-7 and V is TRBV12-3 or TRBV12-4; D remains unclear. This CDR3 has 13 amino acids. V was shortened by 1 base and J by 3 bases, with 7 bases between the two germline ends. In DNA form, the CDR3 reads TGTGCCAGCAGTTTAGGCCGCTACTACGAGCAGTACTTC. Translating it yields CASSLGRYYEQYF.

The chain employs TRBV24-1 and TRBJ1-6, with TRBD1 matching over 7 bases. Unmatched junction bases numbered 5, after V lost 9 bases and J lost 1 base. The CDR3 contains 15 residues. The V gene's germline CDR1 is KGHDR and CDR2 SFDVKD. The CDR3 reads CATHYRGSYNSPLHF. CDR3 bases: TGTGCCACCCACTACAGGGGATCCTATAATTCACCCCTCCACTTT.

The chain combines TRBV15 with TRBJ2-1; D is possibly TRBD2 (6 bases). The length of the CDR3 is 11 residues. Trimming shortened V by 8 bases and J by 5 bases, and 7 bases separated the two germline ends. CDR1 LNHNV and CDR2 YYDKDF come from the germline V gene (reference sequence). CDR3 sequence (DNA): TGTGCCACCTCGGGGGACAATGAGCAGTTCTTC. Protein: CATSGDNEQFF.

The gene calls are TRBV6-4 and TRBJ1-3; possible D gene TRBD1, 5 bases. From germline, CDR1 is MRHNA and CDR2 SNTAGT. The V end was cut by 0 bases, the J end by 7 bases, with 13 bases between. The CDR3 is 15 residues long. The CDR3 nucleotides are TGTGCCAGCAGTGACTCAGACGGCCGGGGGAACACCATATATTTT. As protein: CASSDSDGRGNTIYF.

CDR3 sequence (DNA): TGTGCCAGCAGCACAACGACAGGATTTAATTCACCCCTCCACTTT. Translation gives CASSTTTGFNSPLHF. The rearrangement joins TRBV7-8 to TRBJ1-6; tentative D call: TRBD1 (6 bases). V lost 5 bases and J lost 6, with 14 bases in between. This CDR3 contains 15 residues. CDR1 and CDR2 from the germline V gene are SGHVS and FQNEAQ.

The rearrangement uses TRBV4-1 and TRBJ2-7; 9 positions match TRBD1. Germline CDR1 MGHRA, CDR2 YSYEKL. The CDR3 is 16 residues long. V dropped 0 bases and J dropped 4; count of bases not matched to a gene: 7. The CDR3 is CASSQDRGTGYYEQYF. CDR3 DNA: TGCGCCAGCAGCCAAGATCGCGGGACAGGGTATTACGAGCAGTACTTC.

The CDR3 here is CASSEGPGSYEQYF. The CDR3 DNA is TGTGCCAGCAGTGAAGGCCCCGGCTCCTACGAGCAGTACTTC. The chain carries TRBV6-1 and TRBJ2-7, with no clear D. With 1 base removed from V and 0 bases from J, the gap between germline ends came to 7 bases. CDR3 size: 14 residues. In germline, CDR1 is MNHNS, CDR2 SASEGT.

The chain employs TRBV24-1 and TRBJ2-7, with 12 bases identical to TRBD2. CDR3 size: 18 residues. V shed 5 bases and J 0 bases; nucleotides not matched to a gene: 10. Per the germline V gene, CDR1 is KGHDR and CDR2 is SFDVKD. The CDR3 DNA reads TGTGCCACCAGTGGGGGGACTAGCGGGCGCCTGTACTCCTACGAGCAGTACTTC. Residues: CATSGGTSGRLYSYEQYF.

The rearrangement uses TRBV18 and TRBJ1-5, with D maybe TRBD1 (5 bases). The germline V gene encodes CDR1 KGHSH and CDR2 LQKENI. Between the trimmed V and J ends, which lost 6 bases and 6 bases, there was a span of 15 bases. This CDR3 region has 14 residues. The CDR3 here is CASSGTRGSQPQHF. The CDR3, as DNA: TGTGCCAGCTCGGGGACTCGGGGGAGTCAGCCCCAGCATTTT. The full variable domain, in which reference TRBV18 and TRBJ1-5 provide the parts outside the CDR3, is NAGVMQNPRHLVRRRGQEARLRCSPMKGHSHVYWYRQLPEEGLKFMVYLQKENIIDESGMPKERFSAEFPKEGPSILRIQQVVRGDSAAYFCASSGTRGSQPQHFGDGTRLSIL.

The chain joins TRBV5-1 to TRBJ1-2, with 7 bases lining up with TRBD1. Trimming cost V 1 base and J 0 bases; bases outside gene matches: 3. The germline V gene encodes CDR1 SGHRS and CDR2 YFSETQ. The length of the CDR3 is 15 residues. CDR3: CASSLITGANYGYTF. The CDR3 DNA follows: TGCGCCAGCAGCTTGATTACAGGGGCTAACTATGGCTACACCTTC.

This clone turned up a few times. The CDR3 reads CASSLRGGYEQYF. Written as DNA, the CDR3 is TGTGCCAGCAGCTTGAGAGGGGGCTACGAGCAGTACTTC. The chain employs TRBV5-8 and TRBJ2-7, with D perhaps TRBD1 (6 bases). The germline V gene has CDR1 SGHTS and CDR2 YDEGEE. The V end lost 1 base, the J end lost 3 bases, and 8 bases lay between the germline ends. The CDR3 contains 13 residues. The variable domain in full, with the rest retrieved from reference TRBV5-8 and TRBJ2-7, is EAGVTQSPTHLIKTRGQQATLRCSPISGHTSVYWYQQALGLGLQFLLWYDEGEERNRGNFPPRFSGRQFPNYSSELNVNALELEDSALYLCASSLRGGYEQYFGPGTRLTVT.

The rearrangement uses TRBV29-1 and TRBJ1-1, with TRBD1 as a possible D gene (6 bases). V shed 4 bases and J shed 5 bases, with 11 bases lying between them. CDR1 is SQVTM and CDR2 is ANQGSEA in the germline V gene. The CDR3 extends over 12 amino acids. The CDR3 protein is CSVGHQGTEAFF. The CDR3 bases are TGCAGCGTTGGACATCAGGGGACTGAAGCTTTCTTT. Supplemented by reference TRBV29-1 and TRBJ1-1, the full variable domain reads SAVISQKPSRDICQRGTSLTIQCQVDSQVTMMFWYRQQPGQSLTLIATANQGSEATYESGFVIDKFPISRPNLTFSTLTVSNMSPEDSSIYLCSVGHQGTEAFFGQGTRLTVV.

V usage is TRBV28 and J usage is TRBJ1-2; TRBD1 matches 7 bases. Germline V lookup: CDR1 MDHEN, CDR2 SYDVKM. The trim removed 5 bases at V and 0 bases at J, leaving 6 bases unmatched. CDR3 length: 15 amino acids. CDR3 DNA: TGTGCCAGCAGTACGAAGGGGGCGGCTAACTATGGCTACACCTTC. Protein product: CASSTKGAANYGYTF.

The chain is built from TRBV6-6 and TRBJ1-5; 7 bases fit TRBD1. Losses at the gene ends were 5 bases for V and 2 bases for J; bases not matched to a gene: 33. CDR1 and CDR2 from the germline V gene are MNHNY and SVGAGI (reference sequence). This CDR3 has 24 residues. The CDR3 loop is CASSQIWTGRRGGSFVRGNQPQHF. CDR3 in DNA: TGTGCCAGCAGTCAGATTTGGACAGGACGTCGGGGAGGTTCCTTCGTTCGGGGCAATCAGCCCCAGCATTTT.

The V call is TRBV11-3, the J call TRBJ2-7; no firm D call. Trimming stripped 3 bases from V and 0 bases from J, with 21 bases between. This CDR3 is built from 18 residues. Germline values: CDR1 SGHNT, CDR2 YENEEA. The CDR3 spells CASSLMTVWRFPSYEQYF. In DNA form, the CDR3 reads TGTGCCAGCAGCTTGATGACTGTATGGCGTTTCCCCTCCTACGAGCAGTACTTC.

The chain is built from TRBV5-6 and TRBJ2-5, with 8 positions matching TRBD2. The ends lost 4 bases at V and 2 bases at J; junction bases unmatched: 10. The CDR3 runs to 16 residues. Germline V gives CDR1 SGHDT, CDR2 YYEEEE. For the CDR3, the DNA is TGTGCCAGCAGCGGGGGCGGGGCTAGCGGGCAAGAGACCCAGTACTTC. This encodes CASSGGGASGQETQYF.

The chain couples TRBV14 to TRBJ2-3; 9 bases match TRBD2. Germline lookup yields CDR1 SGHDN and CDR2 FVKESK. The length of the CDR3 is 17 residues. With V trimmed by 3 bases and J by 1 base, 8 bases remained unmatched. The CDR3 loop reads CASSHSGTSRRTDTQYF. Written as DNA, the CDR3 is TGTGCCAGCAGCCATTCCGGGACTAGCCGACGCACAGATACGCAGTATTTT.